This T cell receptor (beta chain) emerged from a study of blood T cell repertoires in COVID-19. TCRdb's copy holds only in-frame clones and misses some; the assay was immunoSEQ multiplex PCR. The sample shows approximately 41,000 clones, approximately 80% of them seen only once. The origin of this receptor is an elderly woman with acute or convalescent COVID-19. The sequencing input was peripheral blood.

The CDR3 DNA follows: TGTGCCAGCAACCTACGCCACAGACCCTACGAGCAGTACTTC. Residues: CASNLRHRPYEQYF. The gene calls are TRBV11-3 and TRBJ2-7; the D is unclear. Germline CDR1 is SGHNT and CDR2 is YENEEA. The CDR3 spans 14 residues. V was trimmed by 7 bases and J by 2 bases, leaving 15 bases between them. Together with reference TRBV11-3 and TRBJ2-7, the CDR3 gives the full variable domain: EAGVVQSPRYKIIEKKQPVAFWCNPISGHNTLYWYLQNLGQGPELLIRYENEEAVDDSQLPKDRFSAERLKGVDSTLKIQPAELGDSAVYLCASNLRHRPYEQYFGPGTRLTVT.